What follows describes a single TCR beta chain. This record comes from a study of blood T cell repertoires in COVID-19. On the study more broadly: The cDNA or gDNA used as material had been derived from T cells, B-cell-depleted T cells, or PBMCs.

Germline values: CDR1 MRHNA, CDR2 SNTAGT. The CDR3 sequence is 13 residues long. V dropped 3 bases and J dropped 13 bases, with 13 bases sitting between them. Original handling: Amplification from reference gene primers served as the basis for estimated nucleated cell counts. Here immunoSEQ multiplex PCR was the method, and the copy in TCRdb shows in-frame clones only, minus some. V, J and clone size are those of that table, while D and trimming were read from the DNA. The table lists 55,000 to 90,000 clones, 88% of them singletons. Specimen: peripheral blood. The receptor was isolated from a human donor in a cohort sampled during active COVID-19. This chain joins TRBV6-4 and TRBJ1-6; no clear D gene. The CDR3 DNA follows: TGTGCCAGCAGTGAACGACCGCAGGCGCCCCTCCACTTT. Protein: CASSERPQAPLHF.